A selection of T cell receptor beta chains follows, all from one sample in a study of vaccination and CD4 T cells after COVID-19. TCRdb independently ran MiXCR on the PCR reads; one entry per CDR3 protein. The table records almost 8,500 distinct CDR3 sequences, roughly 70% of them present only once. What these receptors recognize is not known. Sequenced: CD4+ T cells from blood, cultured in vitro. All receptors come from a human donor who had recovered from COVID-19. CDR3s include the opening cysteine and the closing phenylalanine or tryptophan. A D gene is named only where the DNA matches it firmly. Clone size is not always given. Where it is, it says once, few, many or a class for expanded clones.

j_gene	v_gene	d_gene	abundance	CDR3aa	CDR3nt
TRBJ1-2	TRBV20-1	TRBD1	-	CSASRGPWGYTF	TGCAGTGCTAGCAGGGGGCCATGGGGCTACACCTTC
TRBJ2-7	TRBV18	-	once	CASSPGGQGVGSYEQYF	TGTGCCAGCTCACCGGGGGGGCAAGGGGTCGGCTCCTACGAGCAGTACTTC
TRBJ2-3	TRBV20-1	-	-	CSASGQERVSTDTQYF	TGCAGTGCTAGTGGTCAAGAACGGGTGAGCACAGATACGCAGTATTTT
TRBJ2-1	TRBV20-1	-	-	CSARPSTGEQFF	TGCAGTGCCAGGCCCTCGACGGGCGAGCAGTTCTTC
TRBJ1-1	TRBV2	-	-	CASSELRLNTEAFF	TGTGCCAGCAGTGAGCTCAGACTGAACACTGAAGCTTTCTTT
TRBJ1-2	TRBV20-1	-	-	CSARDPREGGYTF	TGCAGTGCTAGAGATCCAAGAGAGGGTGGCTACACCTTC
TRBJ1-6	TRBV7-2	TRBD1	-	CASSPLGAGGNSPLHF	TGTGCCAGCAGCCCCCTCGGGGCAGGGGGTAATTCACCCCTCCACTTT
TRBJ1-2	TRBV5-1	TRBD1	-	CASSADRGVYGYTF	TGCGCCAGCAGCGCGGACAGGGGCGTCTATGGCTACACCTTC
TRBJ1-1	TRBV12-3/TRBV12-4	-	-	CASRTGAGTEAFF	TGTGCCAGCAGAACGGGGGCAGGGACTGAAGCTTTCTTT
TRBJ1-2	TRBV20-1	TRBD1	-	CSANPLTGANYGYTF	TGCAGTGCCAACCCTTTGACAGGGGCGAACTATGGCTACACCTTC
TRBJ2-7	TRBV7-2	-	once	CASSPNYEQYF	TGTGCCAGCAGCCCGAATTACGAGCAGTACTTC
TRBJ2-7	TRBV20-1	-	-	CSAAGTHVYEQYF	TGCAGTGCCGCCGGGACGCACGTCTACGAGCAGTACTTC
TRBJ1-2	TRBV20-1	-	-	CSATKDAGYTF	TGCAGTGCCACAAAAGACGCTGGCTACACCTTC
TRBJ2-7	TRBV6-1	TRBD1	-	CASSSDRGPSYEQYF	TGTGCCAGCAGCTCGGACAGGGGGCCATCCTACGAGCAGTACTTC
TRBJ2-3	TRBV11-2	TRBD2	-	CASSLLAGGQRSTQYF	TGTGCCAGCAGCTTACTAGCGGGGGGGCAGAGGAGTACGCAGTATTTT
TRBJ2-5	TRBV6-5	-	-	CASSYSGGNQETQYF	TGTGCCAGCAGTTACTCGGGGGGAAACCAAGAGACCCAGTACTTC
TRBJ1-2	TRBV2	-	-	CASSEGVSNGYTF	TGTGCCAGCAGTGAAGGGGTGTCAAATGGCTACACCTTC
TRBJ2-5	TRBV7-2	-	few	CASSGTQETETQYF	TGTGCCAGCAGCGGGACCCAAGAAACTGAGACCCAGTACTTC
TRBJ1-5	TRBV15	-	-	CATSRAGQPQHF	TGTGCCACCAGCAGAGCTGGCCAGCCCCAGCATTTT
TRBJ1-1	TRBV7-9	-	few	CASTGGNTEAFF	TGTGCCAGCACCGGAGGTAACACTGAAGCTTTCTTT
TRBJ2-1	TRBV2	TRBD2	-	CASSWASGGRNEQFF	TGTGCCAGCAGTTGGGCTAGCGGGGGGCGGAATGAGCAGTTCTTC
TRBJ2-5	TRBV30	TRBD2	few	CAWSAGLAGGETQYF	TGTGCCTGGAGTGCTGGACTAGCGGGGGGAGAGACCCAGTACTTC
TRBJ1-1	TRBV30	-	-	CAWRRVTAFF	TGTGCCTGGAGGAGGGTCACAGCTTTCTTT
TRBJ2-3	TRBV6-1	-	few	CASRPGMNTQYF	TGTGCCAGCAGGCCGGGTATGAATACGCAGTATTTT
TRBJ1-1	TRBV21-1	-	-	CASSKLRDTEAFF	TGTGCCAGCAGCAAACTAAGGGACACTGAAGCTTTCTTT
TRBJ2-1	TRBV2	-	-	CASRWNFNNEQFF	TGTGCCAGCAGGTGGAACTTCAACAATGAGCAGTTCTTC
TRBJ1-1	TRBV20-1	-	few	CSVRRGNTEAFF	TGCAGTGTGAGAAGGGGGAACACTGAAGCTTTCTTT
TRBJ1-2	TRBV6-1	TRBD1	-	CASSVRDSYGYTF	TGTGCCAGCAGTGTCAGGGACAGCTATGGCTACACCTTC
TRBJ2-7	TRBV20-1	-	once	CSARGRIHYEQYF	TGCAGTGCTAGAGGTCGGATTCACTACGAGCAGTACTTC
TRBJ1-2	TRBV2	-	-	CASSVGYGYTF	TGTGCCAGCAGTGTCGGTTATGGCTACACCTTC
TRBJ1-6	TRBV7-9	-	-	CASSSSGGGNSPLHF	TGTGCCAGCAGCTCCAGCGGGGGCGGCAATTCACCCCTCCACTTT
TRBJ1-2	TRBV5-4	-	-	CASSHRDNYYGYTF	TGTGCCAGCAGCCATCGGGACAACTACTATGGCTACACCTTC
TRBJ2-1	TRBV6-1	TRBD2	once	CASSRTSGFGEQFF	TGTGCCAGCAGTAGGACTAGCGGATTTGGTGAGCAGTTCTTC
TRBJ1-4	TRBV12-3/TRBV12-4	-	-	CASYRGSHEKLFF	TGTGCCAGCTATAGGGGAAGTCATGAAAAACTGTTTTTT
TRBJ1-2	TRBV6-1	-	once	CASLHSSGTPNYGYTF	TGTGCCAGCCTCCACTCTTCCGGGACACCGAACTATGGCTACACCTTC
TRBJ2-3	TRBV10-1	TRBD1	-	CASRPGQGTDTQYF	TGCGCCAGCAGACCGGGACAGGGAACAGATACGCAGTATTTT
TRBJ1-5	TRBV5-8	-	-	CASSLAGRGGNQPQHF	TGTGCCAGCAGCTTGGCCGGACGGGGCGGCAATCAGCCCCAGCATTTT
TRBJ1-5	TRBV20-1	-	-	CSRGGLLNQPQHF	TGCAGTCGTGGGGGGCTATTAAATCAGCCCCAGCATTTT
TRBJ1-5	TRBV19	-	few	CASSIWGFYSNQPQHF	TGTGCCAGTAGTATCTGGGGATTCTATAGCAATCAGCCCCAGCATTTT
TRBJ1-2	TRBV5-4	TRBD1	-	CASSQLTGKSGYTF	TGTGCCAGCAGCCAATTGACAGGGAAGAGTGGCTACACCTTC
TRBJ2-2	TRBV24-1	-	-	CATSDSWAINTGELFF	TGTGCCACCAGTGATTCGTGGGCCATCAACACCGGGGAGCTGTTTTTT
TRBJ2-4	TRBV28	-	large	CASTLGRAKNIQYF	TGTGCCAGCACCCTGGGTCGAGCCAAAAACATTCAGTACTTC
TRBJ1-2	TRBV19	TRBD1	-	CASSGQDYGYTF	TGTGCCAGTAGCGGACAGGACTATGGCTACACCTTC
TRBJ2-2	TRBV11-2	-	-	CASSSQPGHTGELFF	TGTGCCAGCAGCTCCCAACCGGGGCACACCGGGGAGCTGTTTTTT
TRBJ1-2	TRBV10-3	TRBD1	-	CAISAQIGQGQGYTF	TGTGCCATCAGTGCTCAAATCGGACAGGGGCAAGGCTACACCTTC